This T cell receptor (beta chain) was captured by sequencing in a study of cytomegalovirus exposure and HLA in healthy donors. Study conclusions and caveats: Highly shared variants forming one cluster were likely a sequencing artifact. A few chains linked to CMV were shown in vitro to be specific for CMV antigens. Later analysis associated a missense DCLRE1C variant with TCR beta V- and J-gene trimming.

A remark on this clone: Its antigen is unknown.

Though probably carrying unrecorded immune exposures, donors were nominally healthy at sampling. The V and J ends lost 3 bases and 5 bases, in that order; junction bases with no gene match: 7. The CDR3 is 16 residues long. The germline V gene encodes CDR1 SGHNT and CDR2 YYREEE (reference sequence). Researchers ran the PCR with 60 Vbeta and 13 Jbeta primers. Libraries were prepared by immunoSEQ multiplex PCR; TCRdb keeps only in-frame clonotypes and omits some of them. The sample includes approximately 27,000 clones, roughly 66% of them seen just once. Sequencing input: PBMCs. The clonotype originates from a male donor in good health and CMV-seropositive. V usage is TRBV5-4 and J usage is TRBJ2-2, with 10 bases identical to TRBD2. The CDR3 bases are TGTGCCAGCAGCTCGAGACTAGCGGGTGGTACCGGGGAGCTGTTTTTT. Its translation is CASSSRLAGGTGELFF. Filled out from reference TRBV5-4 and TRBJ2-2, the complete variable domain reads ETGVTQSPTHLIKTRGQQVTLRCSSQSGHNTVSWYQQALGQGPQFIFQYYREEENGRGNFPPRFSGLQFPNYSSELNVNALELDDSALYLCASSSRLAGGTGELFFGEGSRLTVL.